The rows below give T cell receptor beta chains drawn from one sample of a study of OX40 agonist ivuxolimab in advanced cancers. Measured with immunoSEQ multiplex PCR; TCRdb has only the in-frame clones, and not every one. The repertoire holds around 70,000 clones, with 80% to 90% as singletons. Specimen: CD4+ or CD8+ T cells sorted from blood, collected in a trial of the OX40 agonist ivuxolimab. The receptor source for this set is an adult with an advanced solid tumor such as melanoma, head and neck, liver or kidney cancer. Both conserved end residues are part of each CDR3. D genes are given only for firm matches. Clone size is stated in some rows and not others, as once, few, many or a class when expanded.

J gene | D gene | CDR3 length | clone size | V gene | CDR3 protein | CDR3 DNA
TRBJ2-2 | TRBD1 | 14 | . | TRBV10-3 | CAIRTGTNTGELFF | TGTGCCATAAGGACAGGGACGAACACCGGGGAGCTGTTTTTT
TRBJ2-1 | . | 16 | . | TRBV19 | CASSIDGRSSYNEQFF | TGTGCCAGTAGTATAGACGGAAGAAGCTCCTACAATGAGCAGTTCTTC
TRBJ2-5 | . | 15 | . | TRBV5-1 | CASSTTGDFQETQYF | TGCGCCAGCAGCACCACCGGGGACTTCCAAGAGACCCAGTACTTC
TRBJ1-1 | . | 14 | . | TRBV6-6 | CASSYEARNTEAFF | TGTGCCAGCAGTTACGAGGCCAGGAACACTGAAGCTTTCTTT
TRBJ1-1 | . | 15 | . | TRBV6-6 | CASSYTILGLTEAFF | TGTGCCAGCAGTTATACTATCTTGGGCCTCACTGAAGCTTTCTTT
TRBJ2-1 | . | 16 | . | TRBV5-1 | CASSLAAVDKYNEQFF | TGCGCCAGCAGCTTGGCCGCGGTGGATAAGTACAATGAGCAGTTCTTC
TRBJ2-3 | . | 15 | . | TRBV5-1 | CASSLGARGTDTQYF | TGCGCCAGCAGCTTGGGAGCTAGAGGGACAGATACGCAGTATTTT
TRBJ1-2 | TRBD1 | 13 | . | TRBV7-9 | CASSASGGSGYTF | TGTGCCAGCAGCGCATCAGGGGGATCTGGCTACACCTTC
TRBJ1-2 | . | 12 | . | TRBV29-1 | CSTEVGNYGYTF | TGCAGTACTGAGGTGGGAAACTATGGCTACACCTTC
TRBJ1-2 | . | 15 | . | TRBV11-2 | CASSLTDTFNYGYTF | TGTGCCAGCAGCTTAACAGATACCTTTAACTATGGCTACACCTTC
TRBJ1-1 | . | 11 | . | TRBV9 | CASSVGPEAFF | TGTGCCAGCAGCGTAGGACCTGAAGCTTTCTTT
TRBJ2-1 | TRBD1 | 16 | once | TRBV10-3 | CAISESWDRGYNEQFF | TGTGCCATCAGTGAGTCCTGGGACAGGGGTTACAATGAGCAGTTCTTC
TRBJ1-1 | TRBD1 | 15 | once | TRBV29-1 | CSVAGTGGAGTEAFF | TGCAGCGTCGCTGGGACAGGGGGCGCGGGCACTGAAGCTTTCTTT
TRBJ2-7 | . | 14 | . | TRBV15 | CATRTGAGSYEQYF | TGTGCCACCAGGACGGGGGCGGGAAGTTACGAGCAGTACTTC
TRBJ2-3 | . | 15 | . | TRBV2 | CASSEVEGVPETQYF | TGTGCCAGCAGTGAAGTTGAAGGGGTGCCCGAGACGCAGTATTTT
TRBJ2-2 | . | 13 | . | TRBV11-1 | CASSLQGTGELFF | TGTGCCAGCAGCTTACAGGGAACCGGGGAGCTGTTTTTT
TRBJ2-7 | . | 11 | . | TRBV20-1 | CSARGGYEQYF | TGCAGTGCCCGAGGGGGCTACGAGCAGTACTTC
TRBJ2-7 | . | 16 | . | TRBV6-1 | CANSEAVGSPPYEQYF | TGTGCCAACAGTGAAGCGGTCGGTTCGCCCCCCTACGAGCAGTACTTC
TRBJ2-7 | . | 13 | . | TRBV18 | CASSPPMGGEQYF | TGTGCCAGCTCACCACCGATGGGTGGCGAGCAGTACTTC
TRBJ2-7 | TRBD2 | 15 | . | TRBV10-3 | CAISEGTSGSREQYF | TGTGCCATCAGTGAAGGGACTAGCGGGAGTAGAGAGCAGTACTTC
TRBJ2-2 | TRBD2 | 17 | . | TRBV12-5 | CASGLGTSGRATGELFF | TGTGCTAGTGGTTTGGGGACTAGCGGGAGGGCCACCGGGGAGCTGTTTTTT
TRBJ1-4 | . | 11 | . | TRBV2 | CASTRSEKLFF | TGTGCCAGCACCCGCAGTGAAAAACTGTTTTTT
TRBJ2-1 | . | 14 | . | TRBV9 | CASSPPAAYNEQFF | TGTGCCAGCAGCCCCCCGGCAGCCTACAATGAGCAGTTCTTC
TRBJ2-2 | . | 14 | once | TRBV19 | CACRGGLNTGELFF | TGTGCCTGCCGAGGGGGTCTGAACACCGGGGAGCTGTTTTTT
TRBJ1-1 | . | 14 | . | TRBV27 | CASRFGNINTEAFF | TGTGCCAGCAGATTCGGGAATATAAACACTGAAGCTTTCTTT
TRBJ2-2 | TRBD2 | 17 | . | TRBV9 | CASSPPTSGGPTGELFF | TGTGCCAGCAGCCCCCCCACTAGCGGGGGGCCCACCGGGGAGCTGTTTTTT
TRBJ2-5 | TRBD2 | 17 | . | TRBV7-3 | CASSPTGAGGVGETQYF | TGTGCCAGCAGCCCTACCGGGGCGGGGGGGGTAGGAGAGACCCAGTACTTC